This entry is about one T cell receptor beta chain. V was shortened by 2 bases and J by 4 bases, with 17 bases between the two germline ends. CDR3 size: 16 residues. CDR1 and CDR2 (germline): LGHNA, YSLEER. The TCR beta repertoire was assessed by survey-level immunoSEQ sequencing. The data were produced by immunoSEQ multiplex PCR, yet TCRdb's version contains in-frame clones alone and is incomplete. The data hold about 68,000 clones, with roughly 95% observed a single time. The chain has TRBV4-3 and TRBJ1-1; tentatively, D is TRBD1 (5 bases). The receptor's source is a man aged 35-49 years with rheumatoid arthritis. Sequences were obtained from PBMCs. The CDR3 protein is CASSQMDWGSGTEAFF. The CDR3 DNA follows: TGCGCCAGCAGCCAAATGGACTGGGGGTCCGGCACTGAAGCTTTCTTT.